These 29 T cell receptor beta chains were all obtained from the same sample, sequenced in a study of monozygotic twins with cystic fibrosis. The protocol was immunoSEQ multiplex PCR, while the TCRdb copy is restricted to in-frame clones and leaves out a portion. Of about 35,000 clones in the sample, 66% were seen once. Material: blood. The receptors shown here come from a girl aged 10-17 years with cystic fibrosis.

The gene calls are TRBV29-1 and TRBJ2-5; D gene unclear. The germline V gene has CDR1 SQVTM and CDR2 ANQGSEA. The V end lost 0 bases, the J end lost 4 bases, and 6 bases lay between the germline ends. The CDR3 spans 12 residues. DNA for the CDR3: TGCAGCGTTGAAGAGCAGGTAGAGACCCAGTACTTC. Its protein is CSVEEQVETQYF.

J is TRBJ1-1 and V is TRBV5-1, with 7 bases identical to TRBD1. Per germline, CDR1 SGHRS and CDR2 YFSETQ. V shed 4 bases, J shed 5 bases, and the junction held 11 bases outside the gene matches. The CDR3 spans 15 residues. CDR3 DNA: TGCGCCAGCAGCATCTACAGGGGATTTGGGACTGAAGCTTTCTTT. It codes for CASSIYRGFGTEAFF.

In this sample, this clone turned up a few times. The genes are TRBV7-9 and TRBJ2-2, with 8 bases fitting TRBD2. CDR1 is SEHNR and CDR2 is FQNEAQ in the germline V gene (reference sequence). The CDR3 has 14 amino acids. V was clipped by 10 bases and J by 1 base; unmatched bases: 5. The CDR3 protein is CATLAGLNTGELFF. The DNA of the CDR3 is TGTGCCACCTTAGCGGGACTGAACACCGGGGAGCTGTTTTTT.

This chain connects TRBV4-3 to TRBJ2-1; D may be TRBD1 or TRBD2 (5 bases each). The length of the CDR3 is 14 residues. Between the trimmed V and J ends, which lost 1 base and 8 bases, there was a span of 12 bases. CDR1 and CDR2 from the germline V gene are LGHNA and YSLEER. The CDR3 here is CASSQVLGTDEQFF. As DNA, the CDR3 is TGCGCCAGCAGCCAAGTCCTAGGGACGGATGAGCAGTTCTTC.

The chain links TRBV15 to TRBJ2-2; no firm D call. Germline V gene lookup returns CDR1 LNHNV and CDR2 YYDKDF (reference sequence). This CDR3 is 13 amino acids long. V lost 0 bases and J lost 6, with 5 bases in between. The CDR3 sequence is CATSRDYAGELFF. In DNA form, the CDR3 reads TGTGCCACCAGCAGAGATTACGCCGGGGAGCTGTTTTTT.

The chain carries TRBV29-1 and TRBJ2-5, with 9 nucleotides matching TRBD2. In germline, CDR1 is SQVTM, CDR2 ANQGSEA. Trimming removed 5 bases from V and 5 bases from J; junction bases left unmatched: 6. The length of the CDR3 is 13 residues. As DNA, the CDR3 is TGCAGCGTTATGGGGACTAGCATTGAGACCCAGTACTTC. This gives the protein CSVMGTSIETQYF.

The chain links TRBV5-6 to TRBJ2-1; D could derive from TRBD1 or TRBD2 (6 bases each). Germline-derived CDR1 and CDR2 are SGHDT and YYEEEE. The length of the CDR3 is 17 residues. Trimming took 0 bases from V and 5 from J, leaving 18 bases between them. This CDR3 reads CASSLVEGELLDNEQFF. The DNA for the CDR3 is TGTGCCAGCAGCTTGGTGGAGGGGGAGCTTTTAGACAATGAGCAGTTCTTC. The whole variable domain, filled in from reference TRBV5-6 and TRBJ2-1, reads DAGVTQSPTHLIKTRGQQVTLRCSPKSGHDTVSWYQQALGQGPQFIFQYYEEEERQRGNFPDRFSGHQFPNYSSELNVNALLLGDSALYLCASSLVEGELLDNEQFFGPGTRLTVL.

This sequence joins TRBV11-2 and TRBJ2-3, with no clear D. The CDR3 has 12 amino acids. CDR1 is SGHAT and CDR2 is FQNNGV in the germline V gene. Trimming took off 4 bases at V and 6 bases at J, with 8 bases between the two ends. The CDR3 DNA is TGTGCCAGCAGCTCGCTTAGTGATACGCAGTATTTT. Translation gives CASSSLSDTQYF.

This clone was seen once. The CDR3 sequence is CASSLTFEGYEQFF. CDR3 DNA: TGTGCCAGCAGCCTAACTTTCGAGGGGTATGAGCAGTTCTTC. The chain is built from TRBV7-6 and TRBJ2-1; the D call may be TRBD1 or TRBD2 (5 bases each). The CDR3 spans 14 residues. Trimming cost V 5 bases and J 8 bases, with 16 bases left between them. Germline CDR1 and CDR2: SGHVS and FNYEAQ.

This rearrangement joins TRBV6-5 to TRBJ2-3, with D possibly being TRBD2 (7 bases). This CDR3 comprises 15 residues. Germline-derived CDR1 and CDR2 are MNHEY and SVGAGI. Trimming took 7 bases from V and 4 from J, leaving 18 bases between them. Here the CDR3 reads CASTKGGPAADTQYF. CDR3 DNA: TGTGCCAGCACCAAGGGGGGGCCCGCGGCAGATACGCAGTATTTT.

This sequence joins TRBV25-1 and TRBJ2-4; D unresolved. CDR3 size: 13 residues. Germline V gene data show CDR1 as MGHDK and CDR2 as SYGVNS. The germline V and J ends were trimmed by 1 base and 9 bases, with 10 bases remaining between them. The CDR3 protein is CASSESWSSIQYF. The CDR3, as DNA: TGTGCCAGCAGTGAATCTTGGTCTAGCATTCAGTACTTC.

The rearrangement joins TRBV29-1 to TRBJ2-1; 9 positions agree with TRBD2. The V segment lost 7 bases and the J segment 9 bases; nucleotides outside the gene matches: 10. The CDR3 has 13 residues. The germline CDR1 and CDR2 sequences are SQVTM and ANQGSEA. The CDR3 spells CSARRLAGFEQFF. Here the CDR3 DNA reads TGCAGCGCCCGGAGGCTAGCGGGATTTGAGCAGTTCTTC.

The J gene is TRBJ1-2, the V gene TRBV13, with D perhaps TRBD1 (6 bases). This CDR3 has 16 residues. Germline V gives CDR1 PRHDT, CDR2 FYEKMQ (reference sequence). Trimming removed 1 base at V and 0 bases at J, with 12 bases between. Here the CDR3 DNA reads TGTGCCAGCAGCTTAGTCAGGGGCCGAGCTAACTATGGCTACACCTTC. Protein product: CASSLVRGRANYGYTF.

The V and J genes are TRBV10-2 and TRBJ2-7; 7 positions agree with TRBD2. This CDR3 has 14 amino acids. With V trimmed by 0 bases and J by 4 bases, 3 bases remained unmatched. Germline assignment: CDR1 WSHSY and CDR2 SAAADI. In DNA form, the CDR3 reads TGCGCCAGCAGTGAGTCGGGAGGGATTTACGAGCAGTACGTC. It encodes CASSESGGIYEQYV.

The CDR3 is CASTGRYEQYF. The DNA for the CDR3 is TGTGCCAGCACAGGGAGATACGAGCAGTACTTC. The chain employs TRBV2 and TRBJ2-7; either TRBD1 or TRBD2 may fit D (5 bases each). CDR3 length equals 11 residues. V was clipped by 7 bases and J by 4 bases, with 8 bases between them. Germline CDR1 SNHLY, CDR2 FYNNEI.

The chain has TRBV29-1 and TRBJ1-1; D remains unclear. The germline gives CDR1 SQVTM, CDR2 ANQGSEA. This CDR3 has 13 residues. V lost 4 bases to trimming and J lost 3 bases, with 12 bases between them. CDR3: CSVVGLRYTEAFF. CDR3 nucleotide sequence: TGCAGCGTTGTTGGTCTGCGCTACACTGAAGCTTTCTTT.

The CDR3 DNA reads as TGTGCCAGCAGCTTATGGGGGAGGGGACTAGCGGAAAGCACCGGGGAGCTGTTTTTT. As protein: CASSLWGRGLAESTGELFF. The chain uses TRBV7-2 and TRBJ2-2, with 11 bases identical to TRBD2. The germline gives CDR1 SGHTA, CDR2 FQGNSA. The CDR3 consists of 19 residues. The trim removed 2 bases at V and 4 bases at J, leaving 12 bases unmatched.

The CDR3, as DNA: TGCGCCAGACTAAAGTCCTACGAGCAGTACGTC. This sequence encodes CARLKSYEQYV. This sequence joins TRBV10-1 and TRBJ2-7; D call uncertain. The V and J ends lost 9 bases and 1 base respectively, with 7 bases between them. CDR3 length equals 11 residues. The germline gives CDR1 WNHNN, CDR2 SYGVQD (reference sequence).

The gene calls are TRBV27 and TRBJ2-1; TRBD2 aligns across 15 bases. The CDR3 spans 15 residues. Trimming at V came to 3 bases and at J to 8 bases, leaving 2 bases not matched to a gene. CDR1 MNHEY and CDR2 SMNVEV come from the germline V gene (reference sequence). CDR3 sequence reads: CASSLGTSGRYEQFF. CDR3 DNA sequence: TGTGCCAGCAGTTTGGGGACTAGCGGGAGGTATGAGCAGTTCTTC.

CDR3 coding DNA: TGTGCCAGCGTGGGGGAGGATGCCAATGGCTACACCTTC. Encoded protein: CASVGEDANGYTF. V is TRBV25-1 and J is TRBJ1-2; D possibly corresponds to TRBD1 (5 bases). Between the trimmed V and J ends, which lost 8 bases and 6 bases, there was a span of 16 bases. CDR1 and CDR2 from the germline V gene are MGHDK and SYGVNS. The CDR3 has 13 residues.

There are a few counts of this clone. The chain recombines TRBV21-1 with TRBJ1-1; TRBD1 is the table's D call, not checked against the DNA. TRBV21-1 is marked as a pseudogene. CDR3 length: 13 residues. Written as DNA, the CDR3 is TGTGCCAGCAGCGCAGGGGGCGGCACTGAAGCTTTCTTT. It specifies CASSAGGGTEAFF.

This chain joins TRBV5-6 and TRBJ2-3; D uncertain. Trimming left V 4 bases short and J 4 bases short, with 10 bases between. Germline V CDR1 and CDR2: SGHDT, YYEEEE. This CDR3 is 13 amino acids long. The CDR3 is CASSLRSADTQYF. The CDR3 DNA follows: TGTGCCAGCAGCCTAAGGTCGGCAGATACGCAGTATTTT.

The rearrangement links TRBV5-6 to TRBJ2-1, with TRBD2 identical over 12 bases. CDR1 and CDR2 (germline): SGHDT, YYEEEE. V gave up 4 bases and J gave up 0 bases; unmatched junction bases: 2. The CDR3 extends over 16 amino acids. The DNA of the CDR3 is TGTGCCAGCAGCCCGACTAGCGGGAGCTCCTACAATGAGCAGTTCTTC. It translates to CASSPTSGSSYNEQFF.

The chain recombines TRBV18 with TRBJ2-1; D unresolved. Trimming stripped 0 bases from V and 3 bases from J, with 12 bases between. The CDR3 is 16 residues long. Germline CDR1 and CDR2: KGHSH and LQKENI. CDR3 sequence reads: CASSPPVRGNYNEQFF. The CDR3 DNA sequence: TGTGCCAGCTCACCACCGGTTCGCGGAAACTACAATGAGCAGTTCTTC.

The rearrangement links TRBV5-8 to TRBJ1-4; D is possibly TRBD1 (6 bases). The CDR3 length is 16 residues. Per the germline V gene, CDR1 is SGHTS and CDR2 is YDEGEE. V lost 0 bases and J 8 bases, leaving 17 bases between the germline ends. The CDR3 here is CASSLGEGVRQEKLFF. The CDR3 DNA follows: TGTGCCAGCAGCTTGGGGGAGGGGGTCCGTCAAGAAAAACTGTTTTTT.

V usage is TRBV19 and J usage is TRBJ2-1; D gene uncertain. The V and J ends lost 7 bases and 0 bases respectively, with 10 bases between them. CDR3 length equals 14 residues. The germline V gene has CDR1 LNHDA and CDR2 SQIVND (reference sequence). The CDR3 DNA sequence: TGTGCCAGTACCCGGACGGTCTCCTACAATGAGCAGTTCTTC. It encodes CASTRTVSYNEQFF.

The V and J genes are TRBV5-4 and TRBJ2-1, with 12 bases that match TRBD2. Trimming at V came to 5 bases and at J to 9 bases, leaving 6 bases not matched to a gene. This CDR3 comprises 14 residues. CDR1 and CDR2 (germline): SGHNT, YYREEE (reference sequence). The CDR3 protein is CASSLLAGGTEQFF. The CDR3, as DNA: TGTGCCAGCAGTTTACTAGCGGGAGGTACTGAGCAGTTCTTC.

This clone was observed a single time. This chain connects TRBV7-9 to TRBJ2-5; TRBD2 is a possible D gene (6 bases). Germline values: CDR1 SEHNR, CDR2 FQNEAQ (reference sequence). The CDR3 is 11 residues long. The V gene lost 2 bases and the J gene lost 12 bases, with 10 bases spanning the gap. CDR3 DNA: TGTGCCAGCAGCTTATTATCGGGGGAGTACTTC. Protein product: CASSLLSGEYF.

The chain carries TRBV12-5 and TRBJ2-3; D not certain. Germline CDR1 LGHNT, CDR2 FRNRAP. The CDR3 totals 18 residues. V lost 0 bases and J lost 2, with 18 bases in between. The CDR3, as DNA: TGTGCTAGTGGTTTGGTACTGACGAGACTTTGGATCACAGATACGCAGTATTTT. This encodes CASGLVLTRLWITDTQYF.